This TCR beta chain came from a study of T cells after yellow fever vaccination. General study findings and limits: The secondary response was weaker, and its peak arrived faster, on day 5 versus 15. After the booster, around 95% of CD4 and 75% to 90% of CD8 primary-response clones were re-detected.

In TCRdb, the 5' RACE reads were re-called with MiXCR into one record per CDR3 protein. The table records 360,000 or so distinct CDR3 sequences, about 9.9% of them present only once. Ten or more counts support this clonotype. Its antigen is not identified. The sample consisted of PBMCs, taken on the day of the first yellow fever vaccination. This TCR came from a man aged 18-30 years who received the YFV17D yellow fever vaccine.

DNA for the CDR3: TGTGCCAGCAGCCGATCCGGGACAAGAGATTCCTACGAGCAGTACTTC. Amino acids: CASSRSGTRDSYEQYF. The chain combines TRBV7-2 with TRBJ2-7; possible D gene TRBD1, 6 bases. This CDR3 has 16 residues. V lost 5 bases and J lost 1, with 18 bases in between. The germline V gene encodes CDR1 SGHTA and CDR2 FQGNSA.